This TCR beta chain was sequenced for a study of CD4 T cells in relation to SARS-CoV-2 and coronaviruses. Study-level information: Negative control cultures got HIV-1 Nef peptides or no peptide.

V was cut by 3 bases and J by 4 bases, with 10 bases left in between. Germline CDR1 is KGHSH and CDR2 is LQKENI. The CDR3 contains 14 residues. CD4+ T cells from unexposed donors were obtained before the COVID-19 pandemic (2011-2018). CD4+ T cells were isolated from the cells after around eleven days of culture. Cells permitting, SARS-CoV-2 S/N and four cold-coronavirus spikes were tested on unexposed-donor CD4+ T cells. As for this clone: What it binds is not known.

The data were produced by immunoSEQ multiplex PCR, yet TCRdb's version contains in-frame clones alone and is incomplete. The sample has 25,000 to 30,000 clones, 76% seen once; the top ten hold about 16%. The sample taken for sequencing was CD4+ T cells from PBMCs, cultured in vitro. The clonotype was recovered from a human donor in good health. The chain combines TRBV18 with TRBJ1-5; tentative D call: TRBD1 (5 bases). CDR3: CASSPGRENQPQHF. As DNA, the CDR3 is TGTGCCAGCTCACCGGGCAGGGAAAATCAGCCCCAGCATTTT.